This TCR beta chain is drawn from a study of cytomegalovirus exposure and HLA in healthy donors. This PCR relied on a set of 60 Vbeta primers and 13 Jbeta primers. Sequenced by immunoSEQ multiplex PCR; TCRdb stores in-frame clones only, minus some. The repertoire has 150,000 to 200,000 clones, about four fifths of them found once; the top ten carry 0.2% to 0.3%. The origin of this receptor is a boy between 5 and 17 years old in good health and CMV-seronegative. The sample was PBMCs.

The CDR3 protein is CASSILFPNGEQFF. The CDR3 DNA sequence: TGTGCCAGTAGTATTCTATTCCCTAACGGTGAGCAGTTCTTC. This chain joins TRBV19 and TRBJ2-1; no firm D call. V was trimmed by 3 bases and J by 9 bases, leaving 15 bases between them. Germline V CDR1 and CDR2: LNHDA, SQIVND (reference sequence). This CDR3 has 14 amino acids.